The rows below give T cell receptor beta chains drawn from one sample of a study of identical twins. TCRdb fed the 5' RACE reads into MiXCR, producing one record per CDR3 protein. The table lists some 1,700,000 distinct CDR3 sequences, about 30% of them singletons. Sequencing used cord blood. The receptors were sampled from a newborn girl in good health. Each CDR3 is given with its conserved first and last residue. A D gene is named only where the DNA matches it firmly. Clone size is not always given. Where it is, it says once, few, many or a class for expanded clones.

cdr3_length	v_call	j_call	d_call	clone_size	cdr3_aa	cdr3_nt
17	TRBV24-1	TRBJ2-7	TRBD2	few	CATSEVGAGGSLHEQYF	TGTGCCACCAGTGAGGTGGGAGCGGGAGGAAGTCTACACGAGCAGTACTTC
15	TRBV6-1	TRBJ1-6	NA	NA	CASSELGQLNSPLHF	TGTGCCAGCAGTGAACTTGGACAGCTCAATTCACCCCTCCACTTT
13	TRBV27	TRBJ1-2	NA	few	CASSPPGLGGYTF	TGTGCCAGCAGTCCCCCCGGGTTGGGTGGCTACACCTTC
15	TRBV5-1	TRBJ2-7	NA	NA	CASSLDVGRFYEQYF	TGCGCCAGCAGCTTGGACGTGGGGCGGTTCTACGAGCAGTACTTC
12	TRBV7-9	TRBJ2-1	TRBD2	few	CVSRTSPHEQFF	TGTGTCAGCCGGACTAGCCCACATGAGCAGTTCTTC
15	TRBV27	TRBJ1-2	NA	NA	CASSLRARGNYGYTF	TGTGCCAGCAGTCTCCGGGCCCGGGGCAACTATGGCTACACCTTC
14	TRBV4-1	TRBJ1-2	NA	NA	CASSQDNFNYGYTF	TGCGCCAGCAGCCAAGATAATTTTAACTATGGCTACACCTTC
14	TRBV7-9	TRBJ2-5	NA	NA	CASTDVGSNYEQYF	TGTGCCAGCACCGACGTCGGGAGTAATTATGAGCAGTACTTC
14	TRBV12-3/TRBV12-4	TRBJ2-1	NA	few	CASIPTGPYNEQFF	TGTGCCAGCATCCCGACAGGCCCCTACAATGAGCAGTTCTTC
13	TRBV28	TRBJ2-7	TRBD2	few	CATSGSIPYEQYF	TGTGCCACCAGCGGGAGCATCCCTTACGAGCAGTACTTC
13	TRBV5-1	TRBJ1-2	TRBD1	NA	CASSLKGGRGYTF	TGCGCCAGCAGCTTGAAAGGGGGCCGGGGCTACACCTTC
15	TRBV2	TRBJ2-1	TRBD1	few	CALKRTGGTYNEQFF	TGTGCCCTGAAGAGGACAGGGGGCACCTACAATGAGCAGTTCTTC
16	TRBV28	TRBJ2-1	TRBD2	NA	CASSFSREAPYNEQFF	TGTGCCAGCAGTTTCTCGCGGGAGGCCCCCTACAATGAGCAGTTCTTC
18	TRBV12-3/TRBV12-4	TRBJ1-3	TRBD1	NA	CASSRDRGRTLSGNTIYF	TGTGCCAGCTCCCGGGACAGGGGGCGAACCCTCTCTGGAAACACCATATATTTT
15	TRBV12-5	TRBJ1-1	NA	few	CASGLFLGVNTEAFF	TGTGCTAGTGGTTTGTTCTTGGGGGTGAACACTGAAGCTTTCTTT
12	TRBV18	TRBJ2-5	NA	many	CASSPKQETQYF	TGTGCCAGCTCACCAAAACAAGAGACCCAGTACTTC
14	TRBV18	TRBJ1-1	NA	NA	CASSPATLNTEAFF	TGTGCCAGCTCACCCGCAACATTGAACACTGAAGCTTTCTTT
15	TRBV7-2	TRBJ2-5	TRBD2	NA	CASSLVRLADNEQYF	TGTGCCAGCAGCTTAGTTAGGCTAGCGGACAATGAGCAGTACTTC
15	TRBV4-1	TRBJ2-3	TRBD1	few	CASSLLGQGTDTQYF	TGCGCCAGCAGCCTTCTCGGACAGGGAACAGATACGCAGTATTTT
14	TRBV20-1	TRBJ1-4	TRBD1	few	CSAPTGGPPKKLFF	TGTAGTGCTCCGACAGGGGGCCCCCCGAAAAAACTGTTTTTT
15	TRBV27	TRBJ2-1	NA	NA	CASSSPTRGYNEQFF	TGTGCCAGCAGTTCTCCGACTAGGGGGTACAATGAGCAGTTCTTC
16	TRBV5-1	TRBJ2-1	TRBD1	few	CASSLRQGEVLNEQFF	TGCGCCAGCAGCCTTCGACAGGGGGAGGTCCTCAATGAGCAGTTCTTC
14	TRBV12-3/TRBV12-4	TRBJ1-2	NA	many	CASSFIGQGRGYTF	TGTGCCAGCAGTTTTATCGGGCAGGGCCGCGGCTACACCTTC
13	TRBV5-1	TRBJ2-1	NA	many	CASSLRGGNEQFF	TGCGCCAGCAGCTTGAGAGGGGGGAATGAGCAGTTCTTC
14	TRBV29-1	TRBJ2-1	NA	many	CSVAPVEEYNEQFF	TGCAGCGTTGCCCCAGTAGAGGAGTACAATGAGCAGTTCTTC
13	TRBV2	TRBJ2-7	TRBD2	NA	CASKRGTLYEQYF	TGTGCCAGCAAGCGGGGGACACTCTACGAGCAGTACTTC
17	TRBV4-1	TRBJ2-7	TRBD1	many	CASSQDRLGTGPYEQYF	TGCGCCAGCAGCCAAGATCGCTTAGGGACAGGTCCCTACGAGCAGTACTTC
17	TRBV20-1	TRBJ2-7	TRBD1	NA	CSARGSGTVAPYNEQYF	TGCAGTGCTAGAGGTTCCGGGACAGTCGCTCCTTACAATGAGCAGTACTTC
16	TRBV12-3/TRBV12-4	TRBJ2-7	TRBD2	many	CASSSLLAGAINEQYF	TGTGCCAGCAGTTCGTTACTAGCGGGGGCCATTAACGAGCAGTACTTC
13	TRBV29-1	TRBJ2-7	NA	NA	CSVEGAAYAGQYF	TGCAGCGTTGAAGGGGCGGCTTACGCTGGGCAGTACTTC
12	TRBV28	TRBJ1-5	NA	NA	CASEILQGPQHF	TGTGCCAGCGAAATCCTACAGGGGCCCCAGCATTTT
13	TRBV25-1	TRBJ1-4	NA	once	CASRKGVGEKLFF	TGTGCCAGCAGGAAGGGGGTAGGGGAAAAACTGTTTTTT
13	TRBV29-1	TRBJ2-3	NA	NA	CSVVGRGQDTQYF	TGCAGCGTTGTAGGGCGGGGGCAAGATACGCAGTATTTT
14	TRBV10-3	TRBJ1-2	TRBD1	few	CAISETGGNYGYTF	TGTGCCATCAGTGAGACAGGGGGCAACTATGGCTACACCTTC
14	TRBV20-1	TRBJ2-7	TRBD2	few	CSAKIGSGSHEQYF	TGCAGTGCTAAGATCGGTAGCGGGTCCCACGAGCAGTACTTC
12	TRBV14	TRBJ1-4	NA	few	CASSQQNEKLFF	TGTGCCAGCAGCCAACAAAATGAAAAACTGTTTTTT
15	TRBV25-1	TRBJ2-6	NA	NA	CASSEVQSGANVLTF	TGTGCCAGCAGTGAAGTGCAGAGTGGGGCCAACGTCCTGACTTTC
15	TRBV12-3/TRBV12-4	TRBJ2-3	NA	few	CASSPANSGTDTQYF	TGTGCCAGCAGCCCCGCGAACTCTGGCACAGATACGCAGTATTTT